This T cell receptor (delta chain) comes out of a study of gamma-delta T cells after stem cell transplantation. The ends were cut back, 0 bases at V and 0 bases at J, with 16 bases in the middle. The CDR3 is 17 amino acids. The germline V gene has CDR1 GEAIGNYY and CDR2 EKD. TCRdb re-analyzed the RT-PCR reads via CATT. This table holds around 2,500 delta-chain clones, about 40% found once. The sequence came from a human donor. It is not recorded whose cells these are; they may come from a transplant donor. The chain uses TRDV2 and TRDJ1; no firm D call. The source material was gamma-delta T cells. In nucleotides, the CDR3 is TGTGCCTGTGACACCCTCATCACCAAAGATAACACCGATAAACTCATCTTT. Protein sequence: CACDTLITKDNTDKLIF.